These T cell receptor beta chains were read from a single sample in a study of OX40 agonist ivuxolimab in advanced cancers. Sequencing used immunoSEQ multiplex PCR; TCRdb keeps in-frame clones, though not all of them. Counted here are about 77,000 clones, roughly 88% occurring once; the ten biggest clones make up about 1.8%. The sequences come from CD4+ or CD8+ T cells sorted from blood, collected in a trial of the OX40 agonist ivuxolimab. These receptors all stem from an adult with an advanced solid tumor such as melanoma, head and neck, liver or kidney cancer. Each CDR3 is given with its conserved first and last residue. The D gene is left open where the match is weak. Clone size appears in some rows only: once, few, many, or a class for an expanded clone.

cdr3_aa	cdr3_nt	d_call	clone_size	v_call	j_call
CASSVGSGLHNEQFF	TGTGCCAGCAGCGTAGGCAGCGGCCTGCACAATGAGCAGTTCTTC	NA	NA	TRBV9	TRBJ2-1
CASSFAGSSGDTQYF	TGTGCCAGCAGCTTCGCGGGGTCTAGCGGAGATACGCAGTATTTT	TRBD2	NA	TRBV7-8	TRBJ2-3
CASSRGTGNYGYTF	TGTGCCAGCAGTCGAGGGACAGGGAACTACGGCTACACCTTC	TRBD1	NA	TRBV6-5	TRBJ1-2
CATKAYKPGVSGNTIYF	TGTGCCACCAAAGCATATAAACCAGGGGTCTCTGGAAACACCATATATTTT	NA	NA	TRBV28	TRBJ1-3
CASSSSSYNEQFF	TGCGCCAGCAGCTCGAGTTCCTACAATGAGCAGTTCTTC	NA	NA	TRBV5-1	TRBJ2-1
CASSLRGTTDNEQFF	TGTGCCAGCAGTTTAAGGGGAACCACTGACAATGAGCAGTTCTTC	NA	NA	TRBV6-5	TRBJ2-1
CASRISNQPQHF	TGTGCCAGCAGAATTTCCAATCAGCCCCAGCATTTT	NA	medium-sized	TRBV28	TRBJ1-5
CASSQERAYSYNEQFF	TGCGCCAGCAGCCAAGAAAGGGCGTACTCCTACAATGAGCAGTTCTTC	NA	once	TRBV4-3	TRBJ2-1
CASSLARETQYF	TGTGCCAGCAGCTTAGCGCGAGAGACCCAGTACTTC	NA	NA	TRBV11-2	TRBJ2-5
CASSLQAGEADTQYF	TGTGCCAGCAGCTTACAAGCGGGGGAGGCGGATACGCAGTATTTT	TRBD2	NA	TRBV7-2	TRBJ2-3
CASSVEGGGNTIYF	TGTGCCAGCAGCGTAGAAGGAGGTGGAAACACCATATATTTT	NA	NA	TRBV9	TRBJ1-3
CAISAMAVPGANVLTF	TGTGCCATCAGTGCCATGGCTGTCCCGGGGGCCAACGTCCTGACTTTC	NA	NA	TRBV10-3	TRBJ2-6
CASSSQDIPNTEAFF	TGTGCCAGCAGCTCCCAAGACATACCAAACACTGAAGCTTTCTTT	NA	NA	TRBV7-2	TRBJ1-1
CASSHVWPRNTEAFF	TGTGCCAGCAGCCACGTCTGGCCTAGGAACACTGAAGCTTTCTTT	NA	NA	TRBV5-4	TRBJ1-1
CATSRDSSNTEAFF	TGCGCCACCTCGAGGGACAGCTCGAACACTGAAGCTTTCTTT	TRBD1	NA	TRBV10-1	TRBJ1-1
CASSPGAANVLTF	TGTGCCAGCAGTCCCGGGGCCGCCAACGTCCTGACTTTC	NA	NA	TRBV6-5	TRBJ2-6
CASSQMGLRYNEQFF	TGCGCCAGCAGCCAAATGGGACTAAGATACAATGAGCAGTTCTTC	TRBD2	NA	TRBV4-1	TRBJ2-1
CASSLPGNIQYF	TGTGCCAGTAGTCTCCCAGGAAACATTCAGTACTTC	NA	NA	TRBV19	TRBJ2-4
CASSLNSPPDTQYF	TGTGCCAGCAGCTTAAACAGCCCGCCAGATACGCAGTATTTT	NA	NA	TRBV7-2	TRBJ2-3
CASSPSGRALTGELFF	TGTGCCAGCAGCCCTTCTGGGAGGGCCTTGACCGGGGAGCTGTTTTTT	TRBD2	NA	TRBV7-2	TRBJ2-2
CASSLQRGPYNEQFF	TGTGCCAGCAGCTTGCAGCGGGGGCCTTACAATGAGCAGTTCTTC	TRBD2	NA	TRBV5-4	TRBJ2-1
CAWSVIWDYEQYF	TGTGCCTGGAGTGTAATCTGGGACTACGAGCAGTACTTC	NA	NA	TRBV30	TRBJ2-7
CASSVGLADGRRQYF	TGTGCCAGCAGCGTTGGACTAGCGGATGGAAGACGGCAGTACTTC	TRBD2	NA	TRBV6-5	TRBJ2-7
CASSPDRVQHF	TGTGCCAGCAGCCCCGACAGAGTCCAGCATTTT	NA	NA	TRBV6-6	TRBJ1-5
CASSRALAADIQYF	TGTGCCAGCAGCAGAGCCTTAGCAGCCGACATTCAGTACTTC	NA	NA	TRBV21-1	TRBJ2-4
CASSRAEAGGQFF	TGTGCCAGCAGCCGAGCGGAGGCGGGAGGGCAGTTCTTC	TRBD2	NA	TRBV11-3	TRBJ2-1
CASSGGPFSGNSPLHF	TGTGCCAGTAGTGGGGGGCCCTTTAGTGGGAATTCACCCCTCCACTTT	NA	NA	TRBV19	TRBJ1-6
CASRAHGISNQPQHF	TGTGCCAGCAGGGCCCACGGAATAAGCAATCAGCCCCAGCATTTT	NA	NA	TRBV6-5	TRBJ1-5
CASSPPTGHPYNEQFF	TGTGCCAGCAGCCCCCCCACAGGGCATCCCTACAATGAGCAGTTCTTC	NA	NA	TRBV7-2	TRBJ2-1
CASSQTSEAGELFF	TGTGCCAGCAGTCAAACCTCAGAAGCCGGGGAGCTGTTTTTT	NA	NA	TRBV7-7	TRBJ2-2